These 27 T cell receptor beta chains were sequenced from one sample in a study of PD-1 blockade in classical Hodgkin lymphoma. Time point in this sample: newly diagnosed, previously untreated cHL patient sample. Using magnetic negative selection, the CD4+ T cells were separated out of thawed PBMCs. Profiling relied on immunoSEQ multiplex PCR, and the TCRdb table lists in-frame clones only, not all of them. Of 20,000 to 25,000 clones listed, 91% are singletons. Input material: CD4+ T cells from blood. These receptors were obtained from a human donor with classical Hodgkin lymphoma.

The chain combines TRBV4-2 with TRBJ2-1; 14 bases match TRBD2. V shed 4 bases and J 0 bases; nucleotides not matched to a gene: 20. CDR3 length equals 23 residues. Germline loops: CDR1 LGHNA, CDR2 YNFKEQ. The CDR3 nucleotides read TGTGCCAGCAGCCGGTCAGGGACTAGCGGGGGCCGTAGGGGGGGTAGCTCCTACAATGAGCAGTTCTTC. This codes for CASSRSGTSGGRRGGSSYNEQFF.

This clone was found once. The gene calls are TRBV6-1 and TRBJ2-5; D is undetermined. The last part of the DNA fits TRBJ2-7 better; the J call may be wrong. Germline CDR1 and CDR2: MNHNS and SASEGT. CDR3 size: 12 residues. Here the CDR3 DNA reads TGTGCCAGCGTATCGGTTTCCTACGAGCAGTACTTC. Translated, it gives CASVSVSYEQYF.

The chain combines TRBV4-3 with TRBJ2-7; TRBD1 matches 8 bases. The germline V gene encodes CDR1 LGHNA and CDR2 YSLEER. The CDR3 is 16 residues long. J lost 2 bases, V lost 1 base, and 7 bases had no gene match. In DNA form, the CDR3 reads TGCGCCAGCAGCCAAGGCCAGGGGGCAACCGCCTACGAGCAGTACTTC. As protein: CASSQGQGATAYEQYF.

V gene TRBV4-1 combines with J gene TRBJ2-3; D possibly matches TRBD1 or TRBD2 (5 bases each). The CDR3 has 16 amino acids. CDR1 is MGHRA and CDR2 is YSYEKL in the germline V gene. Trimming removed 1 base from V and 1 base from J, with 12 bases in between. CDR3 nucleotide sequence: TGCGCCAGCAGCCAAGGGGGGTGGTCGGGCACAGATACGCAGTATTTT. This translates into CASSQGGWSGTDTQYF.

The chain has TRBV9 and TRBJ2-5, with 9 bases that match TRBD1. J was trimmed by 4 bases and V by 0 bases; bases with no gene match: 4. Germline lookup yields CDR1 SGDLS and CDR2 YYNGEE. The CDR3 is made up of 15 amino acids. The chain's CDR3 is CASSVGQGGRETQYF. The CDR3 DNA reads as TGTGCCAGCAGCGTAGGACAGGGGGGTCGAGAGACCCAGTACTTC.

The chain has TRBV12-5 and TRBJ2-7; a possible D gene is TRBD1 (6 bases). Per the germline V gene, CDR1 is LGHNT and CDR2 is FRNRAP. Between the trimmed V and J ends, which lost 5 bases and 5 bases, there was a span of 13 bases. This CDR3 has 13 amino acids. CDR3 in DNA: TGTGCTAGTGGTCCCCAGGGGATCGACGAGCAGTACTTC. Its translation is CASGPQGIDEQYF. The whole variable domain, filled in from reference TRBV12-5 and TRBJ2-7, reads DARVTQTPRHKVTEMGQEVTMRCQPILGHNTVFWYRQTMMQGLELLAYFRNRAPLDDSGMPKDRFSAEMPDATLATLKIQPSEPRDSAVYFCASGPQGIDEQYFGPGTRLTVT.

The chain recombines TRBV10-2 with TRBJ1-2; 8 nucleotides match TRBD1. Per germline, CDR1 WSHSY and CDR2 SAAADI. V was pared by 6 bases and J by 7 bases, with 10 bases of the junction left unmatched. This CDR3 comprises 14 residues. CDR3 region: CASRGDDRGPGYTF. The CDR3 nucleotides read TGCGCCAGCAGGGGGGACGACAGGGGTCCTGGCTACACCTTC.

This clone was observed a single time. The chain carries TRBV10-3 and TRBJ2-7, with 7 bases identical to TRBD1. The CDR3 is 13 residues long. Per the germline V gene, CDR1 is ENHRY and CDR2 is SYGVKD. With 7 bases clipped from V and 2 bases from J, the junction kept 5 bases outside the gene matches. The CDR3 spells CAINRDSTYEQYF. The CDR3 DNA sequence: TGTGCCATCAACCGGGACAGCACCTACGAGCAGTACTTC.

The chain has TRBV27 and TRBJ2-3; D is unclear. V was shortened by 8 bases and J by 3 bases, with 9 bases between the two germline ends. Germline CDR1 is MNHEY and CDR2 is SMNVEV (reference sequence). This CDR3 contains 12 residues. The CDR3 is CASGPWTDTQYF. Here the CDR3 DNA reads TGTGCCAGCGGCCCCTGGACAGATACGCAGTATTTT.

The V and J genes are TRBV5-1 and TRBJ1-2, with 8 nucleotides matching TRBD1. The CDR3 has 14 residues. The germline V gene encodes CDR1 SGHRS and CDR2 YFSETQ. With 3 bases clipped from V and 3 bases from J, the junction kept 4 bases outside the gene matches. In DNA, the CDR3 is TGCGCCAGCAGCTCGTCAGGGGGCGACTATGGCTACACCTTC. It encodes CASSSSGGDYGYTF.

The CDR3 bases are TGTGCCAGCATCCGTTCGGGGGCCCGCGGGACCCAGTACTTC. As protein: CASIRSGARGTQYF. V is TRBV6-4 and J is TRBJ2-5, with D perhaps matching TRBD1 or TRBD2 (6 bases each). Deletions cut 7 bases from V and 7 bases from J, with 19 bases between. The CDR3 length is 14 residues. The germline gives CDR1 MRHNA, CDR2 SNTAGT.

This rearrangement joins TRBV19 to TRBJ1-4, with D tentatively TRBD1 (6 bases). V dropped 3 bases and J dropped 4 bases, with 12 bases sitting between them. CDR3 length: 15 residues. Germline values: CDR1 LNHDA, CDR2 SQIVND (reference sequence). CDR3 nucleotides: TGTGCCAGTAGTATCACCGGGACAAATAATGAAAAACTGTTTTTT. As protein: CASSITGTNNEKLFF.

The V call is TRBV29-1, the J call TRBJ2-5; D is uncertain. This CDR3 is 12 amino acids long. Trimming left V 0 bases short and J 5 bases short, with 7 bases between. CDR1 SQVTM and CDR2 ANQGSEA come from the germline V gene. The DNA of the CDR3 is TGCAGCGTTGAAGAATTGGTGGAGACCCAGTACTTC. This gives the protein CSVEELVETQYF. The full variable domain, with the rest looked up from reference TRBV29-1 and TRBJ2-5, is SAVISQKPSRDICQRGTSLTIQCQVDSQVTMMFWYRQQPGQSLTLIATANQGSEATYESGFVIDKFPISRPNLTFSTLTVSNMSPEDSSIYLCSVEELVETQYFGPGTRLLVL.

Only one count was recorded for this clone. The J gene is TRBJ1-1, the V gene TRBV6-5; no firm D call. Trimming shortened V by 2 bases and J by 2 bases, and 6 bases separated the two germline ends. Germline V gene data show CDR1 as MNHEY and CDR2 as SVGAGI. CDR3 length equals 13 residues. Written as DNA, the CDR3 is TGTGCCAGCAGTTACCGGGGAAACACTGAAGCTTTCTTT. This sequence encodes CASSYRGNTEAFF.

The chain carries TRBV7-9 and TRBJ2-5; 7 nucleotides agree with TRBD1. Germline assignment: CDR1 SEHNR and CDR2 FQNEAQ (reference sequence). V shed 3 bases, J shed 1 base, and the junction held 2 bases outside the gene matches. The CDR3 consists of 14 residues. Here the CDR3 DNA reads TGTGCCAGCAGCTTTACAGGGGCCCAAGAGACCCAGTACTTC. Amino acid sequence: CASSFTGAQETQYF. Combining the CDR3 with reference TRBV7-9 and TRBJ2-5 gives the whole variable domain DTGVSQNPRHKITKRGQNVTFRCDPISEHNRLYWYRQTLGQGPEFLTYFQNEAQLEKSRLLSDRFSAERPKGSFSTLEIQRTEQGDSAMYLCASSFTGAQETQYFGPGTRLLVL.

This clone was picked up one time. V usage is TRBV5-1 and J usage is TRBJ2-5; TRBD2 is a possible D gene (6 bases). The CDR3 loop spans 14 amino acids. The germline V gene encodes CDR1 SGHRS and CDR2 YFSETQ. Deletions cut 4 bases from V and 9 bases from J, with 19 bases between. The CDR3 DNA sequence: TGCGCCAGCAGCCCCCCGCAGGGCGGGGTGGCCCAGTACTTC. Translated: CASSPPQGGVAQYF.

This clone showed up just once. CDR3 DNA sequence: TGTGCCAGCAGCTTGGGACAGTCCAACACTGAAGCTTTCTTT. Translated, it gives CASSLGQSNTEAFF. The chain couples TRBV5-8 to TRBJ1-1, with D tentatively TRBD1 (5 bases). V lost 0 bases to trimming and J lost 2 bases, with 8 bases between them. CDR1 and CDR2 from the germline V gene are SGHTS and YDEGEE. The CDR3 is 14 amino acids.

The V gene is TRBV9, the J gene TRBJ2-7; 8 bases match TRBD1. Germline values: CDR1 SGDLS, CDR2 YYNGEE. The CDR3 is made up of 14 amino acids. J was trimmed by 3 bases and V by 4 bases; bases with no gene match: 6. CDR3 sequence reads: CASSSRDRSYEQYF. CDR3 bases: TGTGCCAGCAGCTCCCGGGACAGGAGCTACGAGCAGTACTTC.

The chain links TRBV18 to TRBJ2-5, with 8 bases lining up with TRBD1. V lost 4 bases, J lost 2 bases, and 3 bases stayed unmatched. The germline CDR1 and CDR2 sequences are KGHSH and LQKENI. The CDR3 has 14 amino acids. The CDR3 here is CASSLQGAQETQYF. DNA for the CDR3: TGTGCCAGCTCACTCCAGGGGGCGCAAGAGACCCAGTACTTC. The full variable domain, rest sourced from reference TRBV18 and TRBJ2-5, is NAGVMQNPRHLVRRRGQEARLRCSPMKGHSHVYWYRQLPEEGLKFMVYLQKENIIDESGMPKERFSAEFPKEGPSILRIQQVVRGDSAAYFCASSLQGAQETQYFGPGTRLLVL.

This rearrangement joins TRBV30 to TRBJ2-2, with unresolved D. This CDR3 is 12 amino acids long. Trimming took off 0 bases at V and 7 bases at J, with 6 bases between the two ends. Germline assignment: CDR1 GTSNPN and CDR2 SVGIG (reference sequence). The CDR3 DNA follows: TGTGCCTGGAGTGTACTCGACGGGGAGCTGTTTTTT. It encodes CAWSVLDGELFF. Using reference TRBV30 and TRBJ2-2 for the parts outside the CDR3, the full variable domain is SQTIHQWPATLVQPVGSPLSLECTVEGTSNPNLYWYRQAAGRGLQLLFYSVGIGQISSEVPQNLSASRPQDRQFILSSKKLLLSDSGFYLCAWSVLDGELFFGEGSRLTVL.

The chain uses TRBV6-5 and TRBJ1-1; D is perhaps TRBD1 (5 bases). Germline CDR1 is MNHEY and CDR2 is SVGAGI. V lost 3 bases and J 7 bases, leaving 12 bases between the germline ends. The CDR3 extends over 13 amino acids. This chain's CDR3 is CASSYGWGIEAFF. The CDR3 DNA reads as TGTGCCAGCAGTTATGGATGGGGGATTGAAGCTTTCTTT.

The chain is built from TRBV6-1 and TRBJ2-7; a possible D gene is TRBD1 (6 bases). Germline-derived CDR1 and CDR2 are MNHNS and SASEGT. The V end lost 6 bases, the J end lost 0 bases, and 12 bases lay between the germline ends. The CDR3 is made up of 14 amino acids. The CDR3 is CASRTTGNSYEQYF. The CDR3 nucleotides read TGTGCCAGCAGGACCACAGGGAACTCCTACGAGCAGTACTTC.

The DNA for the CDR3 is TGTGCCCCAGCCCCCGGGGAGCCTAATGAAAAACTGTTTTTT. Encoded protein: CAPAPGEPNEKLFF. The chain employs TRBV9 and TRBJ1-4; the D is unclear. Germline CDR1 SGDLS, CDR2 YYNGEE. V lost 10 bases and J lost 3, with 16 bases in between. The CDR3 length is 14 residues.

The rearrangement links TRBV11-2 to TRBJ2-1; possibly TRBD1 or TRBD2 for D (5 bases each). The CDR3 spans 14 residues. Between the trimmed V and J ends, which lost 4 bases and 7 bases, there was a span of 14 bases. Germline values: CDR1 SGHAT, CDR2 FQNNGV. As DNA, the CDR3 is TGTGCCAGCAGCTCCCGGGACCATCTAAATGAGCAGTTCTTC. Residues: CASSSRDHLNEQFF.

The chain carries TRBV19 and TRBJ2-4, with 7 bases fitting TRBD1. Trimming cost V 5 bases and J 5 bases; bases outside gene matches: 3. Germline CDR1 is LNHDA and CDR2 is SQIVND (reference sequence). This CDR3 has 13 residues. CDR3 bases: TGTGCCAGTAGTGGGACAGTAGAAAACATTCAGTACTTC. Protein: CASSGTVENIQYF.

This clone appeared once. The rearrangement uses TRBV9 and TRBJ2-7; D remains ambiguous. Germline CDR1 reads SGDLS; CDR2 reads YYNGEE. V shed 2 bases and J shed 1 base, with 13 bases lying between them. This CDR3 region has 15 residues. The CDR3 coding sequence is TGTGCCAGCAGCGTTGATGTGACCGCTTCCTACGAGCAGTACTTC. Translated, it gives CASSVDVTASYEQYF.

This chain links TRBV18 with TRBJ1-1; possible D gene TRBD1, 6 bases. This CDR3 has 14 residues. Germline V CDR1 and CDR2: KGHSH, LQKENI. Trimming shortened V by 6 bases and J by 4 bases, and 15 bases separated the two germline ends. The CDR3 loop is CASSLGGLGTEAFF. DNA of the CDR3: TGTGCCAGCTCGTTGGGGGGGCTGGGCACTGAAGCTTTCTTT.